The sequence of this TCR beta chain was determined in a study of human T cells and chemical hapten exposure. Study-level information: The sensitizing agent was 2% DPC, placed on about 2 cm by about 2 cm of upper inner arm skin. Patch tests put 0.01% DPC on the upper back, read at 6 days. Largely, small differences in pooled library volume made per-sample TCR yields vary.

TCRdb fed the RACE reads into MiXCR, producing one record per CDR3 protein. The data hold more than 150,000 distinct CDR3 sequences, with under 30% observed a single time. Time point described: patch test 3, about 24 weeks after DPC sensitization. Specified treatment: therapeutic diphenylcyclopropenone sensitization with weekly scalp DPC. V was pared by 5 bases and J by 4 bases, with 16 bases between. CDR3 size: 15 residues. The material sequenced was whole blood, taken in connection with sensitization to the hapten diphenylcyclopropenone (DPC). This clonotype was obtained from a woman aged 40 to 50 with alopecia areata. Some clones in this sample may be carry-over from other donors' samples. V usage is TRBV12-3 or TRBV12-4 and J usage is TRBJ2-3, with a possible D match to TRBD2 (6 bases). This chain's CDR3 is CASSPRERVADTQYF. CDR3 sequence (DNA): TGTGCCAGCAGTCCTCGGGAGAGAGTGGCAGATACGCAGTATTTT.